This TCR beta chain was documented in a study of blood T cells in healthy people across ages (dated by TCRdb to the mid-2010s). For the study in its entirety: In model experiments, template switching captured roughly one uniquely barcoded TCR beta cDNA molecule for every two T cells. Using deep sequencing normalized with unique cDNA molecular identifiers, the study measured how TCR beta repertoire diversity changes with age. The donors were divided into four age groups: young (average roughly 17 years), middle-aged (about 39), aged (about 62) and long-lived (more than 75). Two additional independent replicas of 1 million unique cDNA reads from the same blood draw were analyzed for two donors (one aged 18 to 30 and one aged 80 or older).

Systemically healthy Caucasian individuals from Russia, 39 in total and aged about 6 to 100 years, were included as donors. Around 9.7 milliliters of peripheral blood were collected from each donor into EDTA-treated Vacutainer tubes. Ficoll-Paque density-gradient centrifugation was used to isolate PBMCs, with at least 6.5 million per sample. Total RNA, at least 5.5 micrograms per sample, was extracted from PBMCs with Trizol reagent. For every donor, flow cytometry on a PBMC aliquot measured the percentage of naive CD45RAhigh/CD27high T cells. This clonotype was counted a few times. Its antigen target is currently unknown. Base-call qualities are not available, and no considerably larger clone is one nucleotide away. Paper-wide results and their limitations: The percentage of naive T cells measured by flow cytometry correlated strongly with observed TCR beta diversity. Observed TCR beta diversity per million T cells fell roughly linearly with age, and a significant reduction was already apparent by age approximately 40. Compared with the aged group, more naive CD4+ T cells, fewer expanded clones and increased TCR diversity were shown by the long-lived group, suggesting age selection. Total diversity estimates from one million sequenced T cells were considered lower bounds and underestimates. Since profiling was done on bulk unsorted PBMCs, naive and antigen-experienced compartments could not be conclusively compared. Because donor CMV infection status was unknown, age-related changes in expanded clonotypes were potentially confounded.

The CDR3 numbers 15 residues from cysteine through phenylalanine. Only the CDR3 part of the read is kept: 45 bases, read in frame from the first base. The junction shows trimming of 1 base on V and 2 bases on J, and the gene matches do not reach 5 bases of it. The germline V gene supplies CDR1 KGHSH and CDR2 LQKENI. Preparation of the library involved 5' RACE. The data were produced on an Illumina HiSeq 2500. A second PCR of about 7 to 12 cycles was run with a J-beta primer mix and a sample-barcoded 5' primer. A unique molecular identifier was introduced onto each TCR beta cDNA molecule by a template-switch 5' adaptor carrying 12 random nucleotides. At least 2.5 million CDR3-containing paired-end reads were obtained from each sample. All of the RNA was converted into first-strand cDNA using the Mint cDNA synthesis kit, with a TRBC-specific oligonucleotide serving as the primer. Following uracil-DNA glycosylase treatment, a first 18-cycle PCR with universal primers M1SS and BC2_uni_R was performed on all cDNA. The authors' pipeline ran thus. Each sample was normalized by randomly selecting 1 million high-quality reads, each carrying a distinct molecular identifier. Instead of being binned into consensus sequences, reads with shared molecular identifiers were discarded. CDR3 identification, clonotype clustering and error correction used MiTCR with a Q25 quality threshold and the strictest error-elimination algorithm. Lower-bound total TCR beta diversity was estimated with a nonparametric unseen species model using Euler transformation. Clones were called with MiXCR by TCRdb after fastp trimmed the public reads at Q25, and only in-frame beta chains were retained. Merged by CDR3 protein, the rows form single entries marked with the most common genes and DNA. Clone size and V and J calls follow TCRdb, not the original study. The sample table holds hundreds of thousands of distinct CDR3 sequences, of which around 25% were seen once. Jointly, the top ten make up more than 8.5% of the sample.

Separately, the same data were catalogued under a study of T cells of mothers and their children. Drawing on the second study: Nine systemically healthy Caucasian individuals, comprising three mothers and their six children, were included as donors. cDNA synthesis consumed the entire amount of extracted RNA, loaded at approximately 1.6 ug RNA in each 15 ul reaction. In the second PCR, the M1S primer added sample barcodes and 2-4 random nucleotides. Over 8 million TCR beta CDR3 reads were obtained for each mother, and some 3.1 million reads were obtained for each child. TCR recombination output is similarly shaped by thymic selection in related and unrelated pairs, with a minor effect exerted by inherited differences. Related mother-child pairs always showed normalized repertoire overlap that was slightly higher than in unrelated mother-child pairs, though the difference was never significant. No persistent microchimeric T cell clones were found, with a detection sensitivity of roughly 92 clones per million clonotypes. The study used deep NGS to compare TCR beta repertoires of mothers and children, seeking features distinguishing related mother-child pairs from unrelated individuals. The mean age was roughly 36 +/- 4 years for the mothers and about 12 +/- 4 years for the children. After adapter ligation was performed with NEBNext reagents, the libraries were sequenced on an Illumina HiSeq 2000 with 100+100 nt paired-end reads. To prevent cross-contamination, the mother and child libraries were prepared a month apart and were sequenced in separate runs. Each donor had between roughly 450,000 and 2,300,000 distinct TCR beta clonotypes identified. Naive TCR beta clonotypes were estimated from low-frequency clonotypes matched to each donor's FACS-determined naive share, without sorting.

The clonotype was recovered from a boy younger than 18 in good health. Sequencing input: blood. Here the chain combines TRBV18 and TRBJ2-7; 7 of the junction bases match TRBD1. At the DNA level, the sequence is TGTGCCAGCTCACCACGGGACAGCCCAACCTACGAGCAGTACTTC. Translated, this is CASSPRDSPTYEQYF.